This T cell receptor beta chain was sequenced in a study of brain T cells in children with intractable seizures. Regarding the study as a whole: Pre- and post-surgery blood differed in depth, so pre-surgery absences may be undersampling. Only CDR3 sequence similarity suggested viral specificity, without known HCMV serostatus. Known viral epitope-specific CDR3s closely matched each case's top public brain CDR3.

The assay was immunoSEQ multiplex PCR, and TCRdb's table has in-frame clones only and misses some. The table records approximately 1,500 clones, 83% of them present only once. Sequencing was limited to surgery cases with top T cell transcript signatures in brain tissue. At least one anti-epileptic drug was given before surgery. Comment on this clone: The antigen is undetermined.

V dropped 4 bases and J dropped 5 bases, with 10 bases sitting between them. Germline values: CDR1 SGHKS, CDR2 YYEKEE (reference sequence). CDR3 length: 13 residues. This chain joins TRBV5-5 and TRBJ1-5, with D possibly TRBD1 on 6 matching bases. The sequencing used resected brain tissue, collected at surgery. This sequence originates from a boy between 10 and 17 years old with focal cortical dysplasia and intractable seizures. CDR3 coding DNA: TGTGCCAGCAGCCTACAGGGTGATCAGCCCCAGCATTTT. Its protein is CASSLQGDQPQHF.